Below are 31 T cell receptor beta chains sequenced from a single sample in a study of cytomegalovirus exposure and HLA in healthy donors (dated by TCRdb to about 2017). Library generation was performed with the immunoSEQ multiplex PCR assay. The table comes from immuneACCESS by way of TCRdb, which keeps in-frame sequences with V and J called. Part of the clones is missing from these tables; in studies checked, under half for an unresolved V gene and the rest for unknown reasons. The table for this sample lists approximately 280,000 clones; about 86% of them were counted only once. The ten largest clones add up to around 1% of the sample. Material for sequencing was PBMCs. These receptors all come from a woman between 18 and 29 years old in good health and CMV-seronegative.

This sequence joins TRBV27 and TRBJ2-1; 12 nucleotides align to TRBD2. In germline, CDR1 is MNHEY, CDR2 SMNVEV (reference sequence). This CDR3 is 17 amino acids long. V lost 2 bases, J lost 6 bases, and 8 bases stayed unmatched. CDR3 sequence: CASSLVLAGGPGNEQFF. The CDR3 region has the DNA TGTGCCAGCAGTTTAGTTCTAGCGGGAGGGCCGGGCAATGAGCAGTTCTTC.

This clone appeared a single time. This rearrangement joins TRBV6-1 to TRBJ1-3, with a possible D match to TRBD1 (6 bases). Germline CDR1 is MNHNS and CDR2 is SASEGT. V was clipped by 3 bases and J by 0 bases, with 15 bases between them. The CDR3 runs to 17 residues. CDR3 residues: CASSDYTTGLSGNTIYF. CDR3 coding DNA: TGTGCCAGCAGTGATTATACAACAGGGCTCTCTGGAAACACCATATATTTT.

The CDR3 region is CASSQENLGGQYF. As DNA, the CDR3 is TGTGCCAGCAGCCAAGAAAATCTGGGGGGGCAGTACTTC. The chain employs TRBV14 and TRBJ2-7; D might be TRBD2 (6 bases). This CDR3 region has 13 residues. The V end lost 0 bases, the J end lost 9 bases, and 12 bases lay between the germline ends. Germline V gene data show CDR1 as SGHDN and CDR2 as FVKESK.

This rearrangement joins TRBV4-1 to TRBJ1-1; the D gene is possibly TRBD1 (5 bases). Trimming cost V 3 bases and J 5 bases, with 16 bases left between them. The CDR3 totals 15 residues. Germline lookup yields CDR1 MGHRA and CDR2 YSYEKL. CDR3 sequence: CASSHSGDGGTEAFF. CDR3 DNA sequence: TGCGCCAGCAGCCATTCGGGGGATGGGGGGACTGAAGCTTTCTTT.

V usage is TRBV27 and J usage is TRBJ1-5, with D perhaps TRBD1 (5 bases). Per the germline V gene, CDR1 is MNHEY and CDR2 is SMNVEV (reference sequence). CDR3 length: 17 residues. The V end lost 3 bases, the J end lost 0 bases, and 15 bases lay between the germline ends. This chain's CDR3 is CASSLAGPTYSNQPQHF. CDR3 nucleotide sequence: TGTGCCAGCAGTTTGGCAGGGCCTACTTATAGCAATCAGCCCCAGCATTTT.

The CDR3 region is CASSYSGGRGEDTQYF. CDR3 coding DNA: TGTGCCAGCAGTTACTCCGGCGGGAGGGGTGAAGATACGCAGTATTTT. This chain joins TRBV6-5 and TRBJ2-3; TRBD2 aligns across 9 bases. Germline V gives CDR1 MNHEY, CDR2 SVGAGI. The CDR3 loop spans 16 amino acids. The junction had 6 bases not matched to a gene; V was cut back by 0 bases and J by 5 bases.

This clone has more than one count but fewer than ten. The chain recombines TRBV5-1 with TRBJ2-2; 10 positions agree with TRBD1. In germline, CDR1 is SGHRS, CDR2 YFSETQ. V lost 4 bases and J lost 3; bases outside the gene matches: 6. The CDR3 is made up of 16 amino acids. This CDR3 is CASSGGTGVDTGELFF. CDR3 DNA sequence: TGCGCCAGCAGCGGCGGGACAGGGGTTGACACCGGGGAGCTGTTTTTT.

This clone appeared a single time. The chain carries TRBV5-1 and TRBJ2-3, with D perhaps TRBD1 (5 bases). There are 15 residues in the CDR3. The germline V gene has CDR1 SGHRS and CDR2 YFSETQ. V gave up 4 bases and J gave up 0 bases, with 12 bases separating them. CDR3 nucleotides: TGCGCCAGCAGCACGCGGACACCAAGCACAGATACGCAGTATTTT. It yields the protein CASSTRTPSTDTQYF.

V and J are TRBV9 and TRBJ2-1; TRBD2 matches at 10 bases. Germline CDR1 SGDLS, CDR2 YYNGEE. The V gene end was trimmed by 0 bases and the J gene end by 1 base; junction bases not matched to a gene: 4. This CDR3 spans 17 amino acids. CDR3 DNA sequence: TGTGCCAGCAGCGTAGTGCCTAGCGGGGGTTCCTACAATGAGCAGTTCTTC. Translating it yields CASSVVPSGGSYNEQFF.

The chain combines TRBV29-1 with TRBJ1-5; D remains ambiguous. The CDR3 loop spans 14 amino acids. The germline V gene has CDR1 SQVTM and CDR2 ANQGSEA. V dropped 4 bases and J dropped 0 bases, with 10 bases sitting between them. The CDR3 bases are TGCAGCGTTGCCGGCGGAAATAGCAATCAGCCCCAGCATTTT. Its protein product is CSVAGGNSNQPQHF.

The chain uses TRBV19 and TRBJ2-4, with 7 bases matching TRBD1. Trimming at V came to 3 bases and at J to 16 bases, leaving 9 bases not matched to a gene. Per the germline V gene, CDR1 is LNHDA and CDR2 is SQIVND (reference sequence). CDR3 length: 12 residues. DNA of the CDR3: TGTGCCAGTAGTATTTCGACAGGGTCCCTTTACTTC. Encoded protein: CASSISTGSLYF.

This clone has just one count. The chain couples TRBV27 to TRBJ1-4; D gene ambiguous. This CDR3 contains 14 residues. Trimming removed 5 bases from V and 8 bases from J, with 15 bases in between. CDR1 and CDR2 from the germline V gene are MNHEY and SMNVEV (reference sequence). CDR3 loop: CASSPQSGYEKLFF. Written as DNA, the CDR3 is TGTGCCAGCAGTCCACAATCAGGCTACGAAAAACTGTTTTTT.

V usage is TRBV5-1 and J usage is TRBJ2-3; 12 nucleotides line up with TRBD2. There are 15 residues in the CDR3. Trimming cost V 5 bases and J 6 bases; bases outside gene matches: 7. CDR1 is SGHRS and CDR2 is YFSETQ in the germline V gene. CDR3 DNA: TGCGCCAGCAGTGCCGGACTAGCGGGGTTGGATACGCAGTATTTT. Translated: CASSAGLAGLDTQYF.

Concerning this clone itself: A read error may account for a junction end that differs from germline. The CDR3 reads CASSLGASGDYNEQFF. The DNA of the CDR3 is TGTGCTAGCAGCTTAGGCGCTAGCGGGGATTACAATGAGCAGTTCTTC. V and J are TRBV7-7 and TRBJ2-1, with TRBD2 matching over 9 bases. Per germline, CDR1 SSHAT and CDR2 FNYEAQ (reference sequence). The CDR3 has 16 residues.

V usage is TRBV4-1 and J usage is TRBJ2-7; 8 bases align to TRBD2. V gave up 4 bases and J gave up 4 bases; unmatched junction bases: 9. Germline CDR1 reads MGHRA; CDR2 reads YSYEKL. The CDR3 extends over 15 amino acids. The CDR3 reads CASSLTTSDVYEQYF. CDR3 DNA: TGCGCCAGCAGCCTCACGACTAGCGATGTATACGAGCAGTACTTC.

The rearrangement joins TRBV7-9 to TRBJ1-2; 8 bases are a match to TRBD1. J lost 2 bases, V lost 3 bases, and 5 bases had no gene match. CDR1 is SEHNR and CDR2 is FQNEAQ in the germline V gene (reference sequence). The CDR3 has 15 residues. CDR3 amino acids: CASSLGQGANYGYTF. CDR3 nucleotide sequence: TGTGCCAGCAGCTTGGGGCAGGGGGCCAACTATGGCTACACCTTC.

The chain recombines TRBV2 with TRBJ2-7; D may be TRBD1 (5 bases). The germline CDR1 and CDR2 sequences are SNHLY and FYNNEI. V lost 6 bases and J lost 1, with 22 bases in between. This CDR3 region has 17 residues. The CDR3 DNA sequence: TGTGCCAGCAGGCCGTTCCCCTCTGACAGTTTATCCTACGAGCAGTACTTC. As protein: CASRPFPSDSLSYEQYF.

The rearrangement links TRBV5-1 to TRBJ2-3; 11 positions agree with TRBD2. The ends lost 5 bases at V and 5 bases at J; junction bases unmatched: 7. Germline V lookup: CDR1 SGHRS, CDR2 YFSETQ. The length of the CDR3 is 15 residues. CDR3 amino acids: CASSGSGRARDTQYF. CDR3 nucleotides: TGCGCCAGCAGTGGTAGCGGGAGGGCCAGAGATACGCAGTATTTT. The full variable domain, completed using reference TRBV5-1 and TRBJ2-3, is KAGVTQTPRYLIKTRGQQVTLSCSPISGHRSVSWYQQTPGQGLQFLFEYFSETQRNKGNFPGRFSGRQFSNSRSEMNVSTLELGDSALYLCASSGSGRARDTQYFGPGTRLTVL.

The count of this clone is one. V and J are TRBV7-6 and TRBJ2-3, with D maybe TRBD2 (6 bases). Deletions cut 5 bases from V and 2 bases from J, with 14 bases between. The length of the CDR3 is 15 residues. Germline V CDR1 and CDR2: SGHVS, FNYEAQ. This CDR3 is CASSARDLTTDTQYF. The CDR3 DNA reads TGTGCCAGCAGCGCCCGGGACTTGACCACAGATACGCAGTATTTT. The complete variable domain, with remaining parts taken from reference TRBV7-6 and TRBJ2-3, reads GAGVSQSPRYKVTKRGQDVALRCDPISGHVSLYWYRQALGQGPEFLTYFNYEAQQDKSGLPNDRFSAERPEGSISTLTIQRTEQRDSAMYRCASSARDLTTDTQYFGPGTRLTVL.

The V gene is TRBV7-7, the J gene TRBJ2-6, with no clear D. The germline V gene has CDR1 SSHAT and CDR2 FNYEAQ (reference sequence). This CDR3 contains 16 residues. Deletions cut 5 bases from V and 0 bases from J, with 11 bases between. The CDR3 reads CASSPTRSSGANVLTF. The CDR3 bases are TGTGCCAGCAGCCCTACAAGGAGCTCTGGGGCCAACGTCCTGACTTTC.

As to this clone: The sample carries other DNA sequences with the same CDR3. The chain is built from TRBV6-6 and TRBJ2-7; weak D call: TRBD2 (6 bases). The V and J ends lost 3 bases and 3 bases respectively, with 9 bases between them. The CDR3 totals 13 residues. The V gene's germline CDR1 is MNHNY and CDR2 SVGAGI (reference sequence). The CDR3 DNA reads TGTGCCAGCAGTTATGGGGGGAGCTACGAGCAGTACTTC. It encodes CASSYGGSYEQYF.

The rearrangement joins TRBV2 to TRBJ2-1, with D unresolved. Trimming cost V 10 bases and J 7 bases, with 5 bases left between them. The CDR3 consists of 9 residues. Germline V gene sequence: CDR1 SNHLY, CDR2 FYNNEI. The CDR3 bases are TGTGCCACGTTAAATGAGCAGTTCTTC. Translating gives CATLNEQFF. Variable domain in full (rest from reference TRBV2 and TRBJ2-1): EPEVTQTPSHQVTQMGQEVILRCVPISNHLYFYWYRQILGQKVEFLVSFYNNEISEKSEIFDDQFSVERPDGSNFTLKIRSTKLEDSAMYFCATLNEQFFGPGTRLTVL.

In its sample, this clone was seen once. The rearrangement joins TRBV10-3 to TRBJ1-6; 7 nucleotides match TRBD1. The CDR3 contains 15 residues. Looked up from germline, CDR1 is ENHRY and CDR2 is SYGVKD. Trimming cost V 8 bases and J 0 bases; bases outside gene matches: 4. The CDR3 DNA reads as TGTGCCATCGGACAGGCTAGCTCCTATAATTCACCCCTCCACTTT. It specifies CAIGQASSYNSPLHF.

This chain uses TRBV29-1 with TRBJ1-2, with D possibly matching TRBD1 (6 bases). Between the trimmed V and J ends, which lost 7 bases and 4 bases, there was a span of 19 bases. The CDR3 sequence is 14 residues long. Germline V CDR1 and CDR2: SQVTM, ANQGSEA. The CDR3 bases are TGCAGCGCTAAAAACAGGGAAGGAAGCTATGGCTACACCTTC. Amino acid sequence: CSAKNREGSYGYTF.

V is TRBV6-5 and J is TRBJ1-5; D perhaps matches TRBD1 (5 bases). With 2 bases removed from V and 5 bases from J, the gap between germline ends came to 10 bases. CDR1 MNHEY and CDR2 SVGAGI come from the germline V gene. The CDR3 runs 14 residues. The CDR3 is CASSYGRVDQPQHF. In DNA, the CDR3 is TGTGCCAGCAGTTACGGCAGGGTAGATCAGCCCCAGCATTTT.

The chain combines TRBV7-9 with TRBJ1-6; TRBD1 matches 11 bases. The CDR3 spans 14 residues. Losses at the gene ends were 6 bases for V and 9 bases for J; bases not matched to a gene: 4. CDR1 and CDR2 (germline): SEHNR, FQNEAQ (reference sequence). CDR3 DNA sequence: TGTGCCAGCAGAACCGGGACAGGGGGTTCACCCCTCCACTTT. Translating gives CASRTGTGGSPLHF.

The rearrangement links TRBV5-1 to TRBJ1-1; no clear D. This CDR3 contains 15 residues. The V end was cut by 4 bases, the J end by 4 bases, with 17 bases between. The germline V gene encodes CDR1 SGHRS and CDR2 YFSETQ. The CDR3 bases are TGCGCCAGCAGCCAAGACACTCAGGCAGGCACTGAAGCTTTCTTT. This codes for CASSQDTQAGTEAFF.

This clone was observed a single time. V usage is TRBV4-1 and J usage is TRBJ2-1; 9 bases are shared with TRBD2. This CDR3 is built from 13 residues. Germline V CDR1 and CDR2: MGHRA, YSYEKL. J was trimmed by 11 bases and V by 4 bases; bases with no gene match: 6. DNA for the CDR3: TGCGCCAGCAGCCGCTTGCTAGCGGGAAAGCAGTTCTTC. It encodes CASSRLLAGKQFF.

The chain has TRBV25-1 and TRBJ2-7; D possibly corresponds to TRBD1 (6 bases). CDR3 size: 14 residues. From germline, CDR1 is MGHDK and CDR2 SYGVNS. V shed 3 bases and J shed 4 bases, with 13 bases lying between them. CDR3 loop: CASSEAGDLYEQYF. The CDR3 nucleotides read TGTGCCAGCAGTGAGGCAGGGGACCTTTACGAGCAGTACTTC.

The chain links TRBV30 to TRBJ2-5, with D possibly TRBD2 on 5 matching bases. The V end was cut by 0 bases, the J end by 4 bases, with 9 bases between. The CDR3 has 13 residues. Germline CDR1 reads GTSNPN; CDR2 reads SVGIG (reference sequence). The CDR3 DNA follows: TGTGCCTGGAGTGTAGTGGGAGTAGAGACCCAGTACTTC. Encoded protein: CAWSVVGVETQYF.

The table lists this clone with a count of one. The rearrangement uses TRBV7-9 and TRBJ1-2; TRBD1 matches at 7 bases. The CDR3 sequence is 15 residues long. Germline V gene lookup returns CDR1 SEHNR and CDR2 FQNEAQ (reference sequence). The ends lost 5 bases at V and 0 bases at J; junction bases unmatched: 6. The CDR3 DNA is TGTGCCAGCAGCACCCCCGGGACAGCTAACTATGGCTACACCTTC. Translation gives CASSTPGTANYGYTF.